These 20 T cell receptor beta chains share one sample of origin, sequenced in a study of OX40 agonist ivuxolimab in advanced cancers. Some clones are missing from TCRdb's copy, which holds only in-frame ones; the method was immunoSEQ multiplex PCR. The sample carries roughly 67,000 clones, more than 75% recorded once. The material was CD4+ or CD8+ T cells sorted from blood, obtained in a trial of the OX40 agonist ivuxolimab. These receptor sequences come from an adult with an advanced solid tumor such as melanoma, head and neck, liver or kidney cancer.

This clone was found a few times. The chain links TRBV28 to TRBJ1-1; 7 nucleotides align to TRBD1. The germline V gene has CDR1 MDHEN and CDR2 SYDVKM. Germline trimming cut 5 bases from V and 3 bases from J; bases unmatched to any gene: 6. This CDR3 is built from 14 residues. The CDR3 DNA reads as TGTGCCAGCAGTGTCTCACAGGGGCACACTGAAGCTTTCTTT. It codes for CASSVSQGHTEAFF. Full variable domain (remainder filled in from reference TRBV28 and TRBJ1-1): DVKVTQSSRYLVKRTGEKVFLECVQDMDHENMFWYRQDPGLGLRLIYFSYDVKMKEKGDIPEGYSVSREKKERFSLILESASTNQTSMYLCASSVSQGHTEAFFGQGTRLTVV.

Only one count was recorded for this clone. The chain carries TRBV6-6 and TRBJ1-3; possible D gene TRBD1, 6 bases. V was pared by 4 bases and J by 8 bases, with 9 bases between. The V gene's germline CDR1 is MNHNY and CDR2 SVGAGI (reference sequence). CDR3 length: 12 amino acids. CDR3 in amino acids: CASSFRGDTIYF. The CDR3 DNA follows: TGTGCCAGCAGTTTTAGGGGGGACACCATATATTTT.

The chain couples TRBV2 to TRBJ2-1; 9 bases agree with TRBD2. The J segment lost 1 base and the V segment lost 6 bases, leaving 4 bases of the junction unmatched. The CDR3 is 15 amino acids. Germline CDR1 is SNHLY and CDR2 is FYNNEI. The CDR3 region is CASSSTSGSYNEQFF. The CDR3 DNA reads as TGTGCCAGCAGCTCTACTAGCGGGTCCTACAATGAGCAGTTCTTC. Together with reference TRBV2 and TRBJ2-1, the CDR3 gives the full variable domain: EPEVTQTPSHQVTQMGQEVILRCVPISNHLYFYWYRQILGQKVEFLVSFYNNEISEKSEIFDDQFSVERPDGSNFTLKIRSTKLEDSAMYFCASSSTSGSYNEQFFGPGTRLTVL.

V and J are TRBV5-1 and TRBJ2-3; no reliable D call. This CDR3 comprises 14 residues. V was cut by 4 bases and J by 4 bases, with 13 bases left in between. Germline V gene data show CDR1 as SGHRS and CDR2 as YFSETQ. CDR3 sequence: CASSVSSGSDTQYF. The CDR3 DNA reads as TGCGCCAGCAGCGTGAGTTCGGGCTCAGATACGCAGTATTTT.

The table lists this clone with a few counts. This chain links TRBV28 with TRBJ1-5, with D unresolved. The CDR3 has 11 residues. The V gene's germline CDR1 is MDHEN and CDR2 SYDVKM. V lost 6 bases and J lost 1, with 1 base in between. DNA of the CDR3: TGTGCCAGCAGGAGCAATCAGCCCCAGCATTTT. Translated, it gives CASRSNQPQHF.

The V call is TRBV19, the J call TRBJ2-1; D is perhaps TRBD2 (6 bases). Trimming removed 5 bases at V and 7 bases at J, with 30 bases between. The length of the CDR3 is 19 residues. Germline CDR1 is LNHDA and CDR2 is SQIVND (reference sequence). Here the CDR3 reads CASSPQIPSGVGVSNEQFF. CDR3 bases: TGTGCCAGTAGTCCACAGATCCCTTCGGGGGTCGGGGTTTCGAATGAGCAGTTCTTC.

The CDR3 is CASSNHRETQYF. The DNA of the CDR3 is TGTGCCAGCAGTAACCACCGAGAGACCCAGTACTTC. V is TRBV6-6 and J is TRBJ2-5, with D uncertain. This CDR3 region has 12 residues. V was clipped by 5 bases and J by 4 bases, with 8 bases between them. Germline lookup yields CDR1 MNHNY and CDR2 SVGAGI (reference sequence).

This chain uses TRBV9 with TRBJ2-7, with TRBD2 matching 13 bases. CDR3 size: 16 residues. V trimming: 4 bases; J trimming: 2 bases; junction bases outside the gene matches: 6. Germline CDR1 reads SGDLS; CDR2 reads YYNGEE. The CDR3 region is CASSPGTSGATYEQYF. The CDR3 nucleotides read TGTGCCAGCAGCCCAGGGACTAGCGGGGCCACCTACGAGCAGTACTTC. The full variable domain, rest sourced from reference TRBV9 and TRBJ2-7, is DSGVTQTPKHLITATGQRVTLRCSPRSGDLSVYWYQQSLDQGLQFLIQYYNGEERAKGNILERFSAQQFPDLHSELNLSSLELGDSALYFCASSPGTSGATYEQYFGPGTRLTVT.

The V gene is TRBV6-5, the J gene TRBJ2-3, with D perhaps being TRBD1 or TRBD2 (5 bases each). Germline lookup yields CDR1 MNHEY and CDR2 SVGAGI. Trimming took off 10 bases at V and 0 bases at J, with 11 bases between the two ends. The CDR3 runs to 13 residues. The CDR3 nucleotides read TGTGCCACCCCGGGGCTAAGCACAGATACGCAGTATTTT. Its protein is CATPGLSTDTQYF.

Note on this clone: The sample has other DNA sequences that encode this CDR3 too. V is TRBV9 and J is TRBJ2-1; TRBD2 agrees at 11 bases. Germline V gene data show CDR1 as SGDLS and CDR2 as YYNGEE. CDR3 length: 15 residues. J lost 4 bases, V lost 0 bases, and 0 bases had no gene match. CDR3 amino acids: CASSVGTSGYNEQFF. The CDR3 coding sequence is TGTGCCAGCAGCGTAGGGACTAGCGGGTACAATGAGCAGTTCTTC.

The chain couples TRBV6-1 to TRBJ2-3; 8 positions match TRBD1. V was clipped by 0 bases and J by 5 bases; unmatched bases: 10. CDR1 and CDR2 from the germline V gene are MNHNS and SASEGT. The CDR3 spans 17 residues. The CDR3 DNA follows: TGTGCCAGCAGTGAAGCGGCGGCGGGCAGGGGGCAAGATACGCAGTATTTT. It codes for CASSEAAAGRGQDTQYF.

The chain links TRBV5-8 to TRBJ1-2; tentatively, D is TRBD1 (6 bases). The length of the CDR3 is 15 residues. Trimming removed 1 base from V and 3 bases from J, with 13 bases in between. Germline V gene sequence: CDR1 SGHTS, CDR2 YDEGEE. CDR3 loop: CASSLPRGQDYGYTF. The CDR3 region has the DNA TGTGCCAGCAGCTTGCCCCGGGGGCAGGACTATGGCTACACCTTC.

The rearrangement joins TRBV5-1 to TRBJ1-1, with D unclear. Trimming took 4 bases from V and 0 from J, leaving 13 bases between them. CDR3 length: 15 residues. Germline CDR1 SGHRS, CDR2 YFSETQ. CDR3 sequence (DNA): TGCGCCAGCAGCCACCCCGGCAGAGTGAACACTGAAGCTTTCTTT. Its translation: CASSHPGRVNTEAFF.

This clone was recorded once. V and J are TRBV7-3 and TRBJ1-1; D not resolved. Between the trimmed V and J ends, which lost 1 base and 0 bases, there was a span of 9 bases. The CDR3 loop spans 15 amino acids. The V gene's germline CDR1 is SGHTA and CDR2 FQGTGA. CDR3 in amino acids: CASSLIPTLNTEAFF. CDR3 DNA sequence: TGTGCCAGCAGCTTAATTCCGACTCTGAACACTGAAGCTTTCTTT.

This clone was detected only once. The V call is TRBV7-9, the J call TRBJ1-5; tentatively, D is TRBD1 (5 bases). This CDR3 is built from 17 residues. Per the germline V gene, CDR1 is SEHNR and CDR2 is FQNEAQ (reference sequence). V lost 1 base to trimming and J lost 3 bases, with 16 bases between them. This CDR3 is CASSLGSPGRLNQPQHF. The CDR3 DNA sequence: TGTGCCAGCAGCTTAGGGTCCCCGGGGCGTCTCAATCAGCCCCAGCATTTT. Looking up the rest from reference TRBV7-9 and TRBJ1-5 gives the full variable domain: DTGVSQNPRHKITKRGQNVTFRCDPISEHNRLYWYRQTLGQGPEFLTYFQNEAQLEKSRLLSDRFSAERPKGSFSTLEIQRTEQGDSAMYLCASSLGSPGRLNQPQHFGDGTRLSIL.

J is TRBJ1-1 and V is TRBV5-1; 7 bases map to TRBD1. CDR1 SGHRS and CDR2 YFSETQ come from the germline V gene. With 5 bases clipped from V and 1 base from J, the junction kept 5 bases outside the gene matches. This CDR3 has 14 amino acids. The CDR3 protein is CASSGDSRNTEAFF. The CDR3 region has the DNA TGCGCCAGCAGTGGGGACAGTCGGAACACTGAAGCTTTCTTT.

V and J are TRBV7-9 and TRBJ2-5, with 9 bases aligning to TRBD2. The CDR3 extends over 17 amino acids. Germline CDR1 is SEHNR and CDR2 is FQNEAQ (reference sequence). V was clipped by 8 bases and J by 2 bases; unmatched bases: 15. CDR3 bases: TGTGCCAGCTTGCGGTGGCTAGCGGGGATGATTCAAGAGACCCAGTACTTC. Translated: CASLRWLAGMIQETQYF.

This CDR3 is CASSFGDRGKLFF. CDR3 coding DNA: TGTGCCAGCAGTTTCGGCGATAGGGGTAAACTGTTTTTT. This sequence joins TRBV28 and TRBJ1-4; maybe TRBD1 (5 bases). The CDR3 has 13 residues. The V end was cut by 3 bases, the J end by 11 bases, with 13 bases between. Germline assignment: CDR1 MDHEN and CDR2 SYDVKM. Drawing the rest from reference TRBV28 and TRBJ1-4, the complete variable domain is DVKVTQSSRYLVKRTGEKVFLECVQDMDHENMFWYRQDPGLGLRLIYFSYDVKMKEKGDIPEGYSVSREKKERFSLILESASTNQTSMYLCASSFGDRGKLFFGSGTQLSVL.

This clone appeared a single time. The J gene is TRBJ1-1, the V gene TRBV25-1; the D is unclear. Trimming pared 6 bases from V and 2 bases from J, leaving 10 bases between. Germline assignment: CDR1 MGHDK and CDR2 SYGVNS. There are 13 residues in the CDR3. CDR3 residues: CASRRDGNTEAFF. For the CDR3, the DNA is TGTGCCAGCAGAAGAGACGGAAACACTGAAGCTTTCTTT.

This chain links TRBV5-1 with TRBJ2-3; D may be TRBD2 (6 bases). The CDR3 contains 14 residues. V was clipped by 6 bases and J by 5 bases, with 16 bases between them. Germline loops: CDR1 SGHRS, CDR2 YFSETQ. For the CDR3, the DNA is TGCGCCAGCAAACTAGCCCCAGCGGAAGATACGCAGTATTTT. It yields the protein CASKLAPAEDTQYF.